These 23 T cell receptor beta chains share one sample of origin, sequenced in a study of blood T cell repertoires in COVID-19. Sequencing was performed with immunoSEQ multiplex PCR; in TCRdb, only in-frame clones are kept and a portion is missing. Of 150,000 or so clones in the sample, about nine tenths were seen once. The sample was PBMCs or T cells enriched from blood (not recorded which). These receptor sequences come from a woman in her forties who had been exposed to COVID-19.

This chain uses TRBV7-9 with TRBJ2-3; 13 bases match TRBD2. Per germline, CDR1 SEHNR and CDR2 FQNEAQ (reference sequence). J lost 4 bases, V lost 5 bases, and 6 bases had no gene match. CDR3 length equals 16 residues. The CDR3 sequence: CASSTTSGRPSDTQYF. The DNA for the CDR3 is TGTGCCAGCAGCACGACTAGCGGGAGGCCATCAGATACGCAGTATTTT.

This chain links TRBV10-2 with TRBJ2-1; 12 bases line up with TRBD2. Germline CDR1 is WSHSY and CDR2 is SAAADI. Trimming took 2 bases from V and 7 from J; bases not matched to a gene: 6. CDR3 length: 16 amino acids. The CDR3 here is CASSEASLAGGNEQFF. The CDR3 DNA sequence: TGCGCCAGCAGTGAGGCAAGTCTAGCGGGGGGGAATGAGCAGTTCTTC.

The chain couples TRBV6-1 to TRBJ2-4, with D possibly TRBD1 on 5 matching bases. This CDR3 has 16 amino acids. Deletions cut 1 base from V and 0 bases from J, with 10 bases between. Germline V gene data show CDR1 as MNHNS and CDR2 as SASEGT. CDR3 DNA: TGTGCCAGCAGTGAAGGGGGCAGTATAGCCAAAAACATTCAGTACTTC. Translating gives CASSEGGSIAKNIQYF.

DNA of the CDR3: TGTGCCAGCAGGCGGGGGGGTTACAATGAGCAGTTCTTC. Translating it yields CASRRGGYNEQFF. V usage is TRBV12-3 or TRBV12-4 and J usage is TRBJ2-1; 9 bases are a match to TRBD2. The V gene end was trimmed by 6 bases and the J gene end by 4 bases; junction bases not matched to a gene: 1. The CDR3 loop spans 13 amino acids.

The rearrangement links TRBV7-9 to TRBJ2-5; 8 bases line up with TRBD1. Per the germline V gene, CDR1 is SEHNR and CDR2 is FQNEAQ (reference sequence). The CDR3 is made up of 16 amino acids. V lost 2 bases, J lost 1 base, and 6 bases stayed unmatched. For the CDR3, the DNA is TGTGCCAGCAGCTTATTTGGCAGGGGGCGCCAAGAGACCCAGTACTTC. Translated: CASSLFGRGRQETQYF.

The chain links TRBV12-3 or TRBV12-4 to TRBJ2-1; 7 nucleotides line up with TRBD2. The CDR3 spans 13 residues. With V trimmed by 4 bases and J by 8 bases, 5 bases remained unmatched. CDR3 coding DNA: TGTGCCAGCAGTTGGCGGGAGATCGATGAGCAGTTCTTC. This encodes CASSWREIDEQFF.

This clone was counted once. The CDR3 reads CASSPGTPNEKLFF. In DNA, the CDR3 is TGTGCCAGCTCACCAGGGACTCCAAATGAAAAACTGTTTTTT. This chain joins TRBV18 and TRBJ1-4, with TRBD1 as a possible D gene (5 bases). Looked up from germline, CDR1 is KGHSH and CDR2 is LQKENI. V was pared by 2 bases and J by 5 bases, with 9 bases between. This CDR3 region has 14 residues.

The CDR3 sequence: CASSQGESSPLHF. In nucleotides, the CDR3 is TGTGCCAGCAGCCAAGGAGAGAGCTCACCCCTCCACTTT. The genes are TRBV14 and TRBJ1-6; no clear D. The CDR3 extends over 13 amino acids. Germline V gene data show CDR1 as SGHDN and CDR2 as FVKESK. The V end was cut by 1 base, the J end by 10 bases, with 8 bases between.

The chain joins TRBV2 to TRBJ1-1; 10 nucleotides align to TRBD1. The CDR3 has 19 amino acids. Trimming at V came to 5 bases and at J to 1 base, leaving 16 bases not matched to a gene. Germline-derived CDR1 and CDR2 are SNHLY and FYNNEI. CDR3 sequence: CASSHRRDRGRQGNTEAFF. The DNA of the CDR3 is TGTGCCAGCAGTCACAGGAGAGACAGGGGGCGTCAAGGGAACACTGAAGCTTTCTTT.

The rearrangement links TRBV7-2 to TRBJ2-7; 9 bases are a match to TRBD2. The CDR3 is 14 amino acids. Germline lookup yields CDR1 SGHTA and CDR2 FQGNSA. The V gene end was trimmed by 6 bases and the J gene end by 0 bases; junction bases not matched to a gene: 3. The CDR3 spells CASSRGLASYEQYF. CDR3 DNA sequence: TGTGCCAGCAGTCGGGGACTAGCCTCCTACGAGCAGTACTTC.

The gene calls are TRBV28 and TRBJ2-1; 12 nucleotides match TRBD2. The CDR3 is 16 residues long. Per germline, CDR1 MDHEN and CDR2 SYDVKM. Germline trimming cut 5 bases from V and 3 bases from J; bases unmatched to any gene: 5. The CDR3 DNA follows: TGTGCCAGCAGTGCCCCGACTAGCGGGAGCTACAATGAGCAGTTCTTC. It yields the protein CASSAPTSGSYNEQFF.

V gene TRBV4-3 combines with J gene TRBJ2-3; D perhaps matches TRBD2 (6 bases). The length of the CDR3 is 14 residues. The germline V gene encodes CDR1 LGHNA and CDR2 YSLEER. The V gene lost 4 bases and the J gene lost 0 bases, with 8 bases spanning the gap. This CDR3 reads CASSLGLSTDTQYF. The CDR3 DNA reads TGCGCCAGCAGCCTAGGACTAAGCACAGATACGCAGTATTTT.

V gene TRBV29-1 combines with J gene TRBJ1-5; a possible D gene is TRBD1 (5 bases). The CDR3 length is 13 residues. CDR1 and CDR2 from the germline V gene are SQVTM and ANQGSEA. V lost 4 bases and J 3 bases, leaving 10 bases between the germline ends. The CDR3 nucleotides are TGCAGCGTTGGTTCACAGGTCAATCAGCCCCAGCATTTT. Its protein product is CSVGSQVNQPQHF.

The gene calls are TRBV21-1 and TRBJ1-2. TRBV21-1 corresponds to a pseudogene. The CDR3 contains 12 residues. The CDR3 reads CASSLEGEVNCF. CDR3 nucleotide sequence: TGTGCCAGCAGCCTGGAGGGTGAGGTTAATTGCTTC.

The chain carries TRBV2 and TRBJ2-6, with TRBD1 as a possible D gene (5 bases). The V end lost 7 bases, the J end lost 2 bases, and 9 bases lay between the germline ends. Per the germline V gene, CDR1 is SNHLY and CDR2 is FYNNEI. CDR3 length: 14 residues. Here the CDR3 reads CASKDKPGANVLTF. The DNA of the CDR3 is TGTGCCAGCAAGGACAAACCTGGGGCCAACGTCCTGACTTTC.

The CDR3 loop reads CASSLGQGAAQPQHF. The CDR3 region has the DNA TGTGCCAGCAGCTTAGGGCAGGGGGCCGCTCAGCCCCAGCATTTT. The chain combines TRBV7-2 with TRBJ1-5, with 8 bases identical to TRBD1. Germline V gene data show CDR1 as SGHTA and CDR2 as FQGNSA. Trimming took 1 base from V and 6 from J; bases not matched to a gene: 5. The CDR3 runs to 15 residues.

J is TRBJ2-3 and V is TRBV25-1, with a weak D call TRBD2 (5 bases). V lost 4 bases to trimming and J lost 12 bases, with 8 bases between them. The CDR3 loop spans 10 amino acids. Germline V gives CDR1 MGHDK, CDR2 SYGVNS. This CDR3 is CASSGPGQYF. DNA for the CDR3: TGTGCCAGCAGTGGCCCGGGACAGTATTTT.

CDR3 nucleotide sequence: TGTGCCAGCAAAAAGACAGGGGACGGCTACACCTTC. Its protein is CASKKTGDGYTF. The chain combines TRBV12-3 or TRBV12-4 with TRBJ1-2; TRBD1 matches 8 bases. V trimming: 7 bases; J trimming: 8 bases; junction bases outside the gene matches: 6. This CDR3 spans 12 amino acids.

The rearrangement joins TRBV5-1 to TRBJ1-2; possible D gene TRBD1, 6 bases. The CDR3 loop spans 15 amino acids. Germline assignment: CDR1 SGHRS and CDR2 YFSETQ. The V and J ends lost 2 bases and 8 bases respectively, with 19 bases between them. CDR3 sequence: CASSFVARQDGGYTF. CDR3 DNA sequence: TGCGCCAGCAGCTTTGTTGCTCGACAGGATGGAGGCTACACCTTC. The variable domain in full, completed from reference TRBV5-1 and TRBJ1-2, reads KAGVTQTPRYLIKTRGQQVTLSCSPISGHRSVSWYQQTPGQGLQFLFEYFSETQRNKGNFPGRFSGRQFSNSRSEMNVSTLELGDSALYLCASSFVARQDGGYTFGSGTRLTVV.

The rearrangement uses TRBV6-2 or TRBV6-3 and TRBJ2-1, with D possibly being TRBD2 (5 bases). Between the trimmed V and J ends, which lost 4 bases and 7 bases, there was a span of 11 bases. The germline CDR1 and CDR2 sequences are MNHEY and SVGEGT. CDR3 size: 13 residues. The CDR3 DNA follows: TGTGCCAGCAGTTCCCGTGGGGAGAATGAGCAGTTCTTC. This translates into CASSSRGENEQFF.

This chain's CDR3 is CASSQAIHSKDEQFF. CDR3 coding DNA: TGTGCCAGCAGCCAAGCAATTCATAGCAAGGATGAGCAGTTCTTC. This chain joins TRBV3-1 (or the pseudogene TRBV3-2) and TRBJ2-1, with D unresolved. The germline V gene has CDR1 LGHDT and CDR2 YNNKEL (reference sequence). The CDR3 is made up of 15 amino acids. V shed 1 base and J shed 8 bases, with 15 bases lying between them.

This rearrangement joins TRBV9 to TRBJ2-5, with TRBD2 as a possible D gene (6 bases). The length of the CDR3 is 13 residues. V shed 9 bases and J shed 2 bases, with 14 bases lying between them. CDR1 and CDR2 (germline): SGDLS, YYNGEE. In nucleotides, the CDR3 is TGTGCCACCGCCCGGGACTTTCAAGAGACCCAGTACTTC. Its translation: CATARDFQETQYF.

J is TRBJ2-7 and V is TRBV19; D unresolved. The CDR3 has 12 residues. The V end was cut by 9 bases, the J end by 3 bases, with 12 bases between. In germline, CDR1 is LNHDA, CDR2 SQIVND (reference sequence). Here the CDR3 reads CASKSGRYEQYF. CDR3 nucleotides: TGTGCCAGCAAATCAGGCCGCTACGAGCAGTACTTC.